This T cell receptor (beta chain) was profiled in a study of T-cell reconstitution after alpha-beta-depleted transplantation in children. Preparation of the TCRbeta library used unique molecular identifiers. TCRdb re-called the PCR reads through MiXCR, storing one row per CDR3 protein. The sample consists of roughly 76,000 distinct CDR3 sequences, 11% of them appearing once. Worth noting for this clonotype: Its antigen remains unidentified.

The germline CDR1 and CDR2 sequences are SGHNT and YENEEA. This CDR3 comprises 14 residues. After removal of 1 base from V and 7 bases from J, the junction contained 5 bases not matched to a gene. Findings and limits, study-wide: In patients about two months after transplant, alpha-beta T cells reportedly arose from several hundred expanded graft clones.

The receptor was isolated from a boy aged 5-17 years with acute myeloid leukemia, due to receive a stem cell transplant. Sequenced material: PBMCs, taken before TCRalphabeta/CD19-depleted stem cell transplant. This sequence joins TRBV11-3 and TRBJ2-7, with TRBD2 matching 9 bases. DNA of the CDR3: TGTGCCAGCAGCTTAGCCCCTAGCGGGATGGAGCAGTACTTC. It codes for CASSLAPSGMEQYF.